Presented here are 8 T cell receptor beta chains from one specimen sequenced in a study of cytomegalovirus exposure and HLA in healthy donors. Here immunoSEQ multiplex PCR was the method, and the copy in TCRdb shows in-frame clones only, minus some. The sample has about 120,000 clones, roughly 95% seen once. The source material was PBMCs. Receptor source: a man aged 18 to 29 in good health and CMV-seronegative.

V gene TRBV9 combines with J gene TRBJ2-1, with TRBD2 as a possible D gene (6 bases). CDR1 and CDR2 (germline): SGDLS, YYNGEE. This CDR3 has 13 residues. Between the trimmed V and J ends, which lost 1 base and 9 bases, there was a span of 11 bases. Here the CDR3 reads CASSVRAGGEQFF. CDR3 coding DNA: TGTGCCAGCAGCGTAAGGGCCGGGGGTGAGCAGTTCTTC.

Here the CDR3 reads CASSLGGGTTNEKLFF. Here the CDR3 DNA reads TGTGCCAGCAGCTTAGGAGGAGGGACAACTAATGAAAAACTGTTTTTT. The V and J genes are TRBV11-3 and TRBJ1-4, with D hard to call. Germline V gene data show CDR1 as SGHNT and CDR2 as YENEEA. Trimming removed 1 base from V and 0 bases from J, with 9 bases in between. The CDR3 is 16 amino acids.

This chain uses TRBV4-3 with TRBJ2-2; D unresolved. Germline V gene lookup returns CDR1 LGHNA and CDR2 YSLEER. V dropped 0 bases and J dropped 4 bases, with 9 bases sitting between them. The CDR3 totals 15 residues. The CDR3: CASSQDGWATGELFF. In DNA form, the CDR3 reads TGCGCCAGCAGCCAAGATGGATGGGCCACCGGGGAGCTGTTTTTT.

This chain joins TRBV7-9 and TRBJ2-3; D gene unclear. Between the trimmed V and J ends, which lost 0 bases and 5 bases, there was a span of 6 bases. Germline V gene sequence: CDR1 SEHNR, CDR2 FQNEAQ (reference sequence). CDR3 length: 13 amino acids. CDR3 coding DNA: TGTGCCAGCAGCTTAGCGCCGGGAGATACGCAGTATTTT. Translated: CASSLAPGDTQYF.

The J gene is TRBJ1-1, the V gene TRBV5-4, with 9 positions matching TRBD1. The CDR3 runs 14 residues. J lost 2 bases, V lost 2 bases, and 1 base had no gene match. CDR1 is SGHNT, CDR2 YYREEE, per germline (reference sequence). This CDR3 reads CASSFTGGNTEAFF. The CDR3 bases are TGTGCCAGCAGCTTTACAGGGGGCAACACTGAAGCTTTCTTT.

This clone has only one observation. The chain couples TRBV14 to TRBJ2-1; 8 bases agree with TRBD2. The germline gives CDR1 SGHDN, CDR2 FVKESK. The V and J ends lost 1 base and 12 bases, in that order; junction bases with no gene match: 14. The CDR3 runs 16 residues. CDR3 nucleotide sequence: TGTGCCAGCAGCCAAGGGAATAGCGGGATCCGGAGGAGGCAGTTCTTC. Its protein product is CASSQGNSGIRRRQFF.

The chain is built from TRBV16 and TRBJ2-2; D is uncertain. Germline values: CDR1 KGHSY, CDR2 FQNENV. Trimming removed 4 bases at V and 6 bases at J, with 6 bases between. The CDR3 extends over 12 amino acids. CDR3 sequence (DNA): TGTGCCAGCAGCCCGCAGTCCGGGGAGCTGTTTTTT. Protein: CASSPQSGELFF.

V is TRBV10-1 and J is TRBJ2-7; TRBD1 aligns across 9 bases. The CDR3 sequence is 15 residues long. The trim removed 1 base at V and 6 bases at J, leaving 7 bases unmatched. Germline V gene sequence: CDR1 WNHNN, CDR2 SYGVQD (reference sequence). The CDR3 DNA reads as TGCGCCAGCAGTGAGTGTTCCGGGACAGGGACCGAGCAGTACTTC. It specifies CASSECSGTGTEQYF.